This section outlines one TCR beta chain sequence together with its context. Its antigen is currently not known. Base qualities are missing; no much larger clone stands one base away. This sample is part of a study of blood T cell repertoires in COVID-19 (dated by TCRdb to about 2020). Describing the broader study: The collaborator samples originated in the United States, Italy and Spain and spanned the acute and convalescent phases of COVID-19. Samples came from the ongoing ImmuneRACE study (first 160 participants) plus 1,254 subjects from 6 global collaborators. The prospective study material was composed of cDNA or gDNA derived from T cells, B-cell-depleted T cells, or PBMCs. The repertoires were released in a freely available public database meant as a resource for research on the immune response to SARS-CoV-2. Where HLA class I and class II types were available, the types were taken from metadata supplied by the sample provider, not from assay-based typing. Subjects who had been exposed to COVID-19, were actively infected with it, or had recovered from it provided the deeply sampled blood TCRbeta repertoires that made up the dataset. Sample metadata almost always included a de-identified subject ID, COVID-19 status, age in years and sex.

The investigation overall reported the following: How much clinical and demographic metadata was included differed by source and by participant, and the metadata was provided uncurated.

The immunoSEQ Assay, a bias-controlled multiplex PCR, was used to amplify TCRbeta CDR3 regions from genomic DNA. Regarding the original processing steps: The number of nucleated cells in each sample was estimated from the amplification of reference gene primers within the assay. To quantify the absolute abundance of each unique TCRbeta CDR3 rearrangement, sequence reads were collapsed and filtered. For each sample, productive Simpson clonality was calculated by taking the square root of Simpson's diversity index across productive rearrangements. As stored in TCRdb, this immuneACCESS dataset retains in-frame rearrangements with V and J assigned. A fraction of the clones does not appear; measured against another copy, unresolved V genes explain less than half of the discrepancy, and the remainder lacks a known reason. D and trimming come from the DNA, and the V and J calls and clone size come from that table. The sample records fewer than 45,000 clones, around 84% of which are singletons. Approximately 1.6% of the sample is held by the ten biggest clonotypes.

Based on the germline V gene, the CDR1 and CDR2 sequences are MGHRA and YSYEKL. The CDR3, from cysteine to phenylalanine, totals 17 residues. Just CDR3 DNA is preserved here, 51 bases in frame from base 1. V is trimmed back by 0 bases and J by 4 bases, and the junction contains 10 bases that no gene match accounts for. One collaborating source in Seattle enrolled patients during active infection and followed them longitudinally through the course of disease. Each collaborating institution followed its own protocols to collect whole blood in K2EDTA tubes. For TCRbeta analysis, collaborators shipped samples as frozen whole blood, isolated PBMCs, or DNA extracted from either of those sample types.

The sequence came from a man aged 55 to 69 with COVID-19, enrolled during active disease. This receptor chain uses TRBV4-1 and TRBJ2-7, with 9 central nucleotides matching TRBD1. Sequenced input: peripheral blood. The CDR3 region has the sequence CASSQEGPGTGQYEQYF. The bases read TGCGCCAGCAGCCAAGAGGGACCCGGGACAGGGCAATACGAGCAGTACTTC.